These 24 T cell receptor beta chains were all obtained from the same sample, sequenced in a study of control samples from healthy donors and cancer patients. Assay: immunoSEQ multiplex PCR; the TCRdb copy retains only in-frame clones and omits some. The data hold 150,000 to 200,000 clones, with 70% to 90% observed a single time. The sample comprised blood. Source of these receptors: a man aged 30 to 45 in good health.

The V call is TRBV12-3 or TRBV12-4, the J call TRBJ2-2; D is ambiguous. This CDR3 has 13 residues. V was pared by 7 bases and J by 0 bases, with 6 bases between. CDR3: CASNTPNTGELFF. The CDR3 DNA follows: TGTGCCAGCAATACACCGAACACCGGGGAGCTGTTTTTT.

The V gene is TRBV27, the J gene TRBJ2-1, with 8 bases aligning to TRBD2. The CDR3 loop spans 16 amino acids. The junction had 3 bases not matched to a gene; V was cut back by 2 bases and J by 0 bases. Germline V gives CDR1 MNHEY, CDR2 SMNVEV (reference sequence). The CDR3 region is CASSLRGGSSYNEQFF. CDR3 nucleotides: TGTGCCAGCAGTTTACGGGGGGGCAGCTCCTACAATGAGCAGTTCTTC.

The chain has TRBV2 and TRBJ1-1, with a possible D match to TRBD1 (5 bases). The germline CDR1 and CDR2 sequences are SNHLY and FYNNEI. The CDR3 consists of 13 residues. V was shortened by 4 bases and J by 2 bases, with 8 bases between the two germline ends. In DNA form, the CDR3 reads TGTGCCAGCAGTGGCGACAGTAACACTGAAGCTTTCTTT. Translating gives CASSGDSNTEAFF.

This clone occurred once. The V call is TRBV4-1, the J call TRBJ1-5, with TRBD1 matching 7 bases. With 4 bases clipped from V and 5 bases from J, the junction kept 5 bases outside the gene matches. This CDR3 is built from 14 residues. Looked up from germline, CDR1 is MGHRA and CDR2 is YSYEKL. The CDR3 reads CASSPEDRYQPQHF. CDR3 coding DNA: TGCGCCAGCAGCCCGGAGGACAGGTATCAGCCCCAGCATTTT.

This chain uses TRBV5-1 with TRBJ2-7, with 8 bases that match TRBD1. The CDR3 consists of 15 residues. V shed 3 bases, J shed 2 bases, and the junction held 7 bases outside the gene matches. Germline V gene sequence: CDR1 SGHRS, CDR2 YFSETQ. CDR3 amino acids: CASSSGQGGTYEQYF. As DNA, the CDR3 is TGCGCCAGCAGCTCAGGACAGGGTGGGACCTACGAGCAGTACTTC.

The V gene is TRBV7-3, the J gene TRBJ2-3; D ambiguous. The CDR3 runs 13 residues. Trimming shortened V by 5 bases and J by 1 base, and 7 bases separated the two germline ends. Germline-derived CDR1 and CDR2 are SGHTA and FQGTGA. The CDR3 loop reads CASSPRGTDTQYF. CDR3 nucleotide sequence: TGTGCCAGCAGCCCCCGGGGCACAGATACGCAGTATTTT.

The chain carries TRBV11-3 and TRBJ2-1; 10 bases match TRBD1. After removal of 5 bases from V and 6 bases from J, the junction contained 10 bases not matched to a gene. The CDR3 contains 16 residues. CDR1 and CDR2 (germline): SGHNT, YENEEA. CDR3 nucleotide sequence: TGTGCCAGCAGCGAAACCGGGACAGGGGCTAGCAATGAGCAGTTCTTC. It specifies CASSETGTGASNEQFF.

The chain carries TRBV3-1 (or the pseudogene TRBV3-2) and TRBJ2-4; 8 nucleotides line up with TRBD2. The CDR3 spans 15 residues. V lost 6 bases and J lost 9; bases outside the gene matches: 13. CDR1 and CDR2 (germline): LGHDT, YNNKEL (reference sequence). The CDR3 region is CASSYGGGFQIIQYF. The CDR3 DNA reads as TGTGCCAGCAGTTACGGGGGGGGCTTTCAAATCATTCAGTACTTC.

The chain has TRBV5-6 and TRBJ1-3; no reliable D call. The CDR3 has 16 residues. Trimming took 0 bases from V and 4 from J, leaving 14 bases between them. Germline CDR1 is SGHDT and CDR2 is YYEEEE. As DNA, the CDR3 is TGTGCCAGCAGCTTGGTTCGTCTAGAAACGGGAAACACCATATATTTT. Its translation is CASSLVRLETGNTIYF.

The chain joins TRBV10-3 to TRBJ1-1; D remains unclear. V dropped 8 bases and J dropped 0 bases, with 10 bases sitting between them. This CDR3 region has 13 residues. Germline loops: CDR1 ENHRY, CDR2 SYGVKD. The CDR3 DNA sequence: TGTGCCATCGGAAGACACTTGAACACTGAAGCTTTCTTT. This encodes CAIGRHLNTEAFF.

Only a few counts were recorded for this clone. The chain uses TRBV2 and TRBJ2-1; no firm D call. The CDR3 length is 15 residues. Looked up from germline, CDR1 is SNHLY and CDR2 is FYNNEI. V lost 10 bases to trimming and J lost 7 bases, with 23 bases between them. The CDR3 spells CATPRGGPPLNEQFF. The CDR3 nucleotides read TGTGCCACCCCCCGAGGTGGGCCCCCTCTTAATGAGCAGTTCTTC.

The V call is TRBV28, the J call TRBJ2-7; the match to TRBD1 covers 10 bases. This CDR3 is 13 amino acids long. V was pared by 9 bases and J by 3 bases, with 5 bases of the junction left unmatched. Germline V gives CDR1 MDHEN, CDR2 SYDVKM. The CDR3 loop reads CASGTGVFYEQYF. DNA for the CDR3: TGTGCCAGTGGGACAGGGGTTTTCTACGAGCAGTACTTC.

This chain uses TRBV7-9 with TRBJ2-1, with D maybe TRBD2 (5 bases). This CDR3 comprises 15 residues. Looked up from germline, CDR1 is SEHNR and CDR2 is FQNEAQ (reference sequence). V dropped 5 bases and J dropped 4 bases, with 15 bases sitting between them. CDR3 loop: CASSPDYGKYNEQFF. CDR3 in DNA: TGTGCCAGCAGCCCAGACTATGGAAAATACAATGAGCAGTTCTTC.

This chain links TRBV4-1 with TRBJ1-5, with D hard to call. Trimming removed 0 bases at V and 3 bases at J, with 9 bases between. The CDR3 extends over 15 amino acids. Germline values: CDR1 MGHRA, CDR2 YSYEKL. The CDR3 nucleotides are TGCGCCAGCAGCCAAGAAGGTGGCGCCAATCAGCCCCAGCATTTT. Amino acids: CASSQEGGANQPQHF.

CDR3 DNA: TGCGCCAGCAGCTTGGGGCGGGGGGGCCTTTTCACAGAGACCCAGTACTTC. Protein: CASSLGRGGLFTETQYF. This chain links TRBV5-1 with TRBJ2-5; 9 bases are a match to TRBD2. CDR1 SGHRS and CDR2 YFSETQ come from the germline V gene. This CDR3 contains 17 residues. Germline trimming cut 0 bases from V and 4 bases from J; bases unmatched to any gene: 10.

CDR3 amino acids: CASSFPGGSPLHF. The CDR3 DNA reads as TGTGCCAGCAGCTTCCCTGGAGGTTCACCCCTCCACTTT. The chain is built from TRBV11-1 and TRBJ1-6; D not resolved. V dropped 3 bases and J dropped 9 bases, with 9 bases sitting between them. Germline values: CDR1 SGHAT, CDR2 FQDESV (reference sequence). The CDR3 covers 13 residues.

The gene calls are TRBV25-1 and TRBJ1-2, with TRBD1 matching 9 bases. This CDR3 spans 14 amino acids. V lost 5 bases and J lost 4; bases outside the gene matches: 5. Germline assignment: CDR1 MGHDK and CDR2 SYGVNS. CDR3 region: CASSPPGQGYGYTF. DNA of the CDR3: TGTGCCAGCAGTCCGCCGGGACAGGGCTATGGCTACACCTTC.

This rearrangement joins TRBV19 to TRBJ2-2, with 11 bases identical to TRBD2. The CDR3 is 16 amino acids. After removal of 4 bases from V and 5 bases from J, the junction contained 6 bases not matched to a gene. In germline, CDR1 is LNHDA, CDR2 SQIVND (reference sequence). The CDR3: CASSRLAGMGTGELFF. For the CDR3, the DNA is TGTGCCAGTAGTAGACTAGCGGGAATGGGTACCGGGGAGCTGTTTTTT. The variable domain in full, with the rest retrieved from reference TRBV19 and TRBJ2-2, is DGGITQSPKYLFRKEGQNVTLSCEQNLNHDAMYWYRQDPGQGLRLIYYSQIVNDFQKGDIAEGYSVSREKKESFPLTVTSAQKNPTAFYLCASSRLAGMGTGELFFGEGSRLTVL.

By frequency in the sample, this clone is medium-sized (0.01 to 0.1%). DNA of the CDR3: TGTGCCACGGGGAACTCCGGGACCAATGAAAAACTGTTTTTT. Its translation: CATGNSGTNEKLFF. J is TRBJ1-4 and V is TRBV6-5; possible D gene TRBD1, 5 bases. The CDR3 extends over 14 amino acids. V gave up 10 bases and J gave up 5 bases, with 17 bases separating them. Per the germline V gene, CDR1 is MNHEY and CDR2 is SVGAGI.

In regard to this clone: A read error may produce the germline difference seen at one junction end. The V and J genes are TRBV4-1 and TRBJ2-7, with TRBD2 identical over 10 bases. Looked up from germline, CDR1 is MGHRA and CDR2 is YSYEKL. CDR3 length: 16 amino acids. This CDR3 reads CASSQEKRGGTYGQYF. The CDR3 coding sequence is TGCGCCAGCAGTCAAGAGAAGCGGGGGGGAACCTACGGGCAGTACTTC.

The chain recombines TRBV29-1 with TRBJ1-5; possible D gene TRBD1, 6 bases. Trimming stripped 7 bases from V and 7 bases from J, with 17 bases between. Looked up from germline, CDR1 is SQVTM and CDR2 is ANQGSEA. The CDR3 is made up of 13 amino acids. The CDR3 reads CSAGLGQGQPQHF. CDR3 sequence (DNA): TGCAGCGCCGGGTTGGGGCAGGGGCAGCCCCAGCATTTT.

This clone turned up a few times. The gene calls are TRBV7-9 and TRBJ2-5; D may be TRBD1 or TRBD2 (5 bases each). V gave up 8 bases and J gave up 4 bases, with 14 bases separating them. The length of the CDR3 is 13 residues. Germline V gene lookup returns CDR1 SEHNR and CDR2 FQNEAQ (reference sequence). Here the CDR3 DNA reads TGTGCCAGCGAGGGGAACACCGGAGAGACCCAGTACTTC. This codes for CASEGNTGETQYF.

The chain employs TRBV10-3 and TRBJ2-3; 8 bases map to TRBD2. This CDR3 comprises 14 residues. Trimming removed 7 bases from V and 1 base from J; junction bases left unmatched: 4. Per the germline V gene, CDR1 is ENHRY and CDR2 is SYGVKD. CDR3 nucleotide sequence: TGTGCCATCAAAGCGGGAGAGGGCACAGATACGCAGTATTTT. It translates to CAIKAGEGTDTQYF.

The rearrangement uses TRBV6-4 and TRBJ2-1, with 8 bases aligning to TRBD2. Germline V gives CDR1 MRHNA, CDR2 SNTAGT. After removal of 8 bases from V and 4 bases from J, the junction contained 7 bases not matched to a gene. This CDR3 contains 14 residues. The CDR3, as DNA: TGTGCCAGCGGTCCGGGAGGGGGGTACAATGAGCAGTTCTTC. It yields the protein CASGPGGGYNEQFF.